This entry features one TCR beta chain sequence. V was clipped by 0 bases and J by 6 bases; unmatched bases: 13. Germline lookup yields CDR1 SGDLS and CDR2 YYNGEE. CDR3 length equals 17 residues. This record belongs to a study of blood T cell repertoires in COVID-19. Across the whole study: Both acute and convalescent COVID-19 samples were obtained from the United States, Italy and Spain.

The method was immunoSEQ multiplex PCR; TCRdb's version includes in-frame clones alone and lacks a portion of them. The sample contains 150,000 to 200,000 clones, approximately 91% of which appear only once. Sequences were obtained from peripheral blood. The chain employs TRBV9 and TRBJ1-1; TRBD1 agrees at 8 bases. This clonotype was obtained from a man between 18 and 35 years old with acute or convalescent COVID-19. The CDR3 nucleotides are TGTGCCAGCAGCGTAGGGGTAGACAGGGGAAAGTTCGCTGAAGCTTTCTTT. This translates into CASSVGVDRGKFAEAFF.